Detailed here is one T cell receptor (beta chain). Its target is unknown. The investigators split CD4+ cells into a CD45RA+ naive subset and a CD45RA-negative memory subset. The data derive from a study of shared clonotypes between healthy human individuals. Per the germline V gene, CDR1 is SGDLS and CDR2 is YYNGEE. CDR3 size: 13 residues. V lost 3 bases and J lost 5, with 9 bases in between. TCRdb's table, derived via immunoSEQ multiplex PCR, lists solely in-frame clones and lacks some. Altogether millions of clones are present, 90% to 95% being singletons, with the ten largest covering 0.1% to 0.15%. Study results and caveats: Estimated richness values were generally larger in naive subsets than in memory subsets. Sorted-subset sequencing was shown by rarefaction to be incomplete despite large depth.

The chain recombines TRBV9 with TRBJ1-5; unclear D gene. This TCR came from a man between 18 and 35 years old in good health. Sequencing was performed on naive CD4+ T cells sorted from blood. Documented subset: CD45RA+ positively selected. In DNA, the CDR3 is TGTGCCAGCAGCGGCGCCCCCGATCAGCCCCAGCATTTT. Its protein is CASSGAPDQPQHF.